This TCR beta chain was identified in a study of identifying expanded T cells in peripheral blood. CDR1 and CDR2 (germline): MRHNA, SNTAGT. Trimming shortened V by 6 bases and J by 2 bases, and 8 bases separated the two germline ends. The CDR3 sequence is 12 residues long. Repertoires were generated with immunoSEQ multiplex PCR, while TCRdb's copy carries only in-frame clones and drops some. The data contain some 72,000 clones, roughly 90% of them singletons. Sequencing input: blood. The V call is TRBV6-4, the J call TRBJ2-7, with D unclear. The receptor was isolated from a person between 18 and 70 years old in good health. Here the CDR3 reads CASSSYPYEQYF. Written as DNA, the CDR3 is TGTGCCAGCAGCAGCTACCCCTACGAGCAGTACTTC.